Described below is a single T cell receptor (beta chain) sequence and its context. Profiling relied on immunoSEQ multiplex PCR, and the TCRdb table lists in-frame clones only, not all of them. Among 550,000 to 800,000 clones, roughly 88% were seen once, and the ten largest hold around 0.0099%. Germline V gives CDR1 SEHNR, CDR2 FQNEAQ (reference sequence). V dropped 2 bases and J dropped 0 bases, with 13 bases sitting between them. This CDR3 region has 17 residues. The data originate from a study of shared T cell receptors in the human thymus. These data were also filed under a second study, of human thymus T cells. As that study records: Thymus was obtained from resections taken during corrective heart surgery. Thymic TCR repertoires of unrelated people reportedly overlapped highly.

The TCR was taken from a girl under three years old with a congenital heart defect. The specimen sequenced was thymocytes. This chain joins TRBV7-9 and TRBJ2-2, with D perhaps matching TRBD1 (6 bases). CDR3 amino acids: CASSLSHRVANTGELFF. The CDR3 region has the DNA TGTGCCAGCAGCTTATCCCACAGGGTTGCGAACACCGGGGAGCTGTTTTTT.